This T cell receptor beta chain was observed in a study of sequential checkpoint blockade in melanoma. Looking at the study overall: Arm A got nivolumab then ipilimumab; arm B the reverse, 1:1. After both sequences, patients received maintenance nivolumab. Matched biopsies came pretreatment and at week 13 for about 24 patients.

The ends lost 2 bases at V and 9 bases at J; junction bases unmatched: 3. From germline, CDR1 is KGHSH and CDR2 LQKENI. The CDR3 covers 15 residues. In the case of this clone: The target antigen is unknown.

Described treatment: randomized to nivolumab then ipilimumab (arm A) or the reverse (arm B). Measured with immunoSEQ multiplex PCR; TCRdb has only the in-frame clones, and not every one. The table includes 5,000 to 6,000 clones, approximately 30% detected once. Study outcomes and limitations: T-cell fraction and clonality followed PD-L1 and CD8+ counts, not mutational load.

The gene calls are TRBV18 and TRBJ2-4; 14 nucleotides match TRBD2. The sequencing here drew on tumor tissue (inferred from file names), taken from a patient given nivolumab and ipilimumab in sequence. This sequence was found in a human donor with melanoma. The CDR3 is CASSPRTSGRSIQYF. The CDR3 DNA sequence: TGTGCCAGCTCACCAAGGACTAGCGGGAGGAGCATTCAGTACTTC.